The T cell receptor (beta chain) under discussion was sequenced for a study of T cell repertoires in cytomegalovirus infection. Trimming took 5 bases from V and 4 from J, leaving 16 bases between them. From germline, CDR1 is MGHRA and CDR2 YSYEKL. This CDR3 spans 15 amino acids. This clonotype showed up just a few times. Its specificity is unknown. TCRdb passed the reads through MiXCR, listing each CDR3 protein once. The sample includes roughly 800,000 distinct CDR3 sequences, almost 30% of them seen just once. The rearrangement links TRBV4-1 to TRBJ2-3; D could derive from TRBD1 or TRBD2 (5 bases each). The sample here was cultured CD8+ T cells from PBMCs, taken from culture after CMV antigen stimulation. The clonotype was recovered from a human donor in good health (CMV status not recorded). Some clones in this sample may be carry-over from other donors' samples. Here the CDR3 reads CASSIRRESPDTQYF. The CDR3 DNA sequence: TGCGCCAGCAGCATCCGCAGGGAGAGCCCAGATACGCAGTATTTT.